In its sample, the clone carrying this T cell receptor (beta chain) was seen many times. The antigen remains undetermined. TCRdb re-derived calls from the reads in MiXCR, one entry per CDR3 protein. The sample holds about 140,000 distinct CDR3 sequences, about 6% seen once. The sample originates from a study of T cell repertoires in cytomegalovirus infection. General study points: The ex vivo response was dominated by HLA-C-restricted CMV-specific TCR beta clonotypes.

The CDR3 is made up of 15 amino acids. Germline trimming cut 6 bases from V and 6 bases from J; bases unmatched to any gene: 11. Source material: PBMCs. The sequence came from a human donor in good health (CMV status not recorded). Some clones in this sample may be carry-over from other donors' samples. The chain uses TRBV12-3 or TRBV12-4 and TRBJ2-1; the match to TRBD2 covers 7 bases. CDR3 loop: CASSPALGGSNEQFF. The CDR3 coding sequence is TGTGCCAGCAGCCCAGCCTTGGGAGGGAGCAATGAGCAGTTCTTC.